This TCR beta chain comes out of a study of cytomegalovirus exposure and HLA in healthy donors. Between the trimmed V and J ends, which lost 0 bases and 0 bases, there was a span of 15 bases. The germline V gene has CDR1 MGHRA and CDR2 YSYEKL. The CDR3 contains 17 residues. Whole-study results and caveats: The HLA-A and HLA-B alleles of most subjects were reportedly predicted accurately from TCR beta sequences. A missense variant in DCLRE1C was later tied to TCR beta V- and J-gene trimming.

Details on this clone: Its antigen remains unidentified.

The PCR ran on 60 Vbeta and 13 Jbeta primers. Source study methods: Later analysis identified approximately 88 million unique TCR beta chains, about 12 million shared. The assay was immunoSEQ multiplex PCR, and TCRdb's table has in-frame clones only and misses some. That table gives V, J and clone size, and the DNA gave D and trimming. Of approximately 100,000 clones in the sample, more than 60% were seen once. The sample was PBMCs. This sequence originates from a man aged 55 to 70 in good health and CMV-seropositive. The chain recombines TRBV4-1 with TRBJ2-7; possibly TRBD1 for D (5 bases). The CDR3: CASSQDPPNRFSYEQYF. The CDR3 nucleotides read TGCGCCAGCAGCCAAGACCCCCCGAACAGGTTCTCCTACGAGCAGTACTTC.